This record covers a single T cell receptor (beta chain). Its antigen is still unknown. This sample was taken from a study of T cells after yellow fever vaccination. General study findings and limits: Of the clonotypes, a small share occurred in both CD4 and CD8 compartments. Among primary-vaccination clones, most reappeared after the booster, at roughly 96% for CD4 and around 90% for CD8.

The germline V gene has CDR1 DFQATT and CDR2 SNEGSKA (reference sequence). The CDR3 contains 14 residues. The trim removed 3 bases at V and 2 bases at J, leaving 5 bases unmatched. Via MiXCR, TCRdb re-called the 5' RACE reads, giving one row per CDR3 protein. Of about 500,000 distinct CDR3 sequences listed, about a sixth were seen once; the top ten hold around a sixth. The sequence was obtained from a man between 18 and 29 years old who received the YFV17D yellow fever vaccine. The source was PBMCs, collected 5 days after the first yellow fever vaccination. V usage is TRBV20-1 and J usage is TRBJ2-7; 9 bases agree with TRBD1. CDR3 sequence reads: CSASPGQGTYEQYF. The CDR3 DNA reads TGCAGTGCTAGCCCGGGACAGGGCACCTACGAGCAGTACTTC.